The T cell receptor beta chain described here comes from a study of OX40 agonist ivuxolimab in advanced cancers. Overall study: Participants, approximately 83% male, averaged about 59 years of age, ranging from about 23 to 90.

In the case of this clone: Its antigen remains unknown.

Study-level findings and limits: Expanded clones were, on average, more numerous in CD8+ T cells than in CD4+. CD4+ and CD8+ blood T cells expanded clonally by week 6 at 0.1 to 3.0 mg/kg.

Assay: immunoSEQ multiplex PCR; the TCRdb copy retains only in-frame clones and omits some. The sample has roughly 92,000 clones, around nine tenths seen once. The CDR3 runs 18 residues. Germline CDR1 MDHEN, CDR2 SYDVKM. V lost 6 bases, J lost 0 bases, and 21 bases lay in between. The TCR was taken from an adult with an advanced solid tumor such as melanoma, head and neck, liver or kidney cancer. This sample comprised CD4+ or CD8+ T cells sorted from blood, obtained in a trial of the OX40 agonist ivuxolimab. The rearrangement joins TRBV28 to TRBJ1-5; TRBD1 is a possible D gene (6 bases). DNA for the CDR3: TGTGCCAGCAGCCAAACAGGGCAGATAATTTATAGCAATCAGCCCCAGCATTTT. Residues: CASSQTGQIIYSNQPQHF. Supplemented by reference TRBV28 and TRBJ1-5, the full variable domain reads DVKVTQSSRYLVKRTGEKVFLECVQDMDHENMFWYRQDPGLGLRLIYFSYDVKMKEKGDIPEGYSVSREKKERFSLILESASTNQTSMYLCASSQTGQIIYSNQPQHFGDGTRLSIL.